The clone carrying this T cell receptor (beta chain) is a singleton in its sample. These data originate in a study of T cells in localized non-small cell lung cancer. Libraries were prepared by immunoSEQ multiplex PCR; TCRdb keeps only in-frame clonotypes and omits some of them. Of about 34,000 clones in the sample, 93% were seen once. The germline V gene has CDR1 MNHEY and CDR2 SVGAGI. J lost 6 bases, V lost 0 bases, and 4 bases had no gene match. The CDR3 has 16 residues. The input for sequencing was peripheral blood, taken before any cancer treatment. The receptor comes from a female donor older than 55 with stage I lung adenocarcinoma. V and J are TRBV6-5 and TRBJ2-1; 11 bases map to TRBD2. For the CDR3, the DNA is TGTGCCAGCAGTTACTCAGGGACTAGCGGACTCAATGAGCAGTTCTTC. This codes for CASSYSGTSGLNEQFF.